The sequence of this T cell receptor (beta chain) was determined in a study of OX40 agonist ivuxolimab in advanced cancers. Across the study: Two cutaneous melanoma patients and one hepatocellular carcinoma patient, three in all, had partial responses. Whole-study findings and limits: Antigens targeted by the expanded peripheral T cells were not determined. CD8+ T cells (on average) carried more expanded clones than CD4+ T cells. Among the least clonally expanded were partial responders at 0.1-3.0 mg/kg.

Germline V CDR1 and CDR2: LNHDA, SQIVND (reference sequence). CDR3 size: 15 residues. V dropped 5 bases and J dropped 1; count of bases not matched to a gene: 6. In this sample, this clone turned up a few times. No antigen is known for it. The repertoire was sequenced with immunoSEQ multiplex PCR; TCRdb's copy has only in-frame clones and lacks some. The repertoire consists of about 62,000 clones, with approximately 80% occurring once and the leading ten covering 4.5% to 6%. This chain joins TRBV19 and TRBJ2-5, with 8 bases identical to TRBD1. The sequenced sample was CD4+ or CD8+ T cells sorted from blood, obtained in a trial of the OX40 agonist ivuxolimab. The receptor was isolated from an adult with an advanced solid tumor such as melanoma, head and neck, liver or kidney cancer. CDR3 nucleotides: TGTGCCAGTAGTCCAGGGACAGGTCTCCAAGAGACCCAGTACTTC. The encoded protein is CASSPGTGLQETQYF.